This TCR beta chain is drawn from a study of T cell responses to AZD1222 COVID-19 vaccine. Assay used: immunoSEQ multiplex PCR; TCRdb lists only in-frame clones, some missing. The sample lists 150,000 to 200,000 clones, about 89% seen once, with around 2.9% in the top ten. The CDR3 is 14 amino acids. V gave up 0 bases and J gave up 8 bases, with 11 bases separating them. From germline, CDR1 is GTSNPN and CDR2 SVGIG (reference sequence). The starting material was peripheral blood, obtained on day 0 of MenACWY control vaccination. The receptor was derived from an adult in good health. The rearrangement links TRBV30 to TRBJ1-6; D not certain. CDR3 coding DNA: TGTGCCTGGAGTGTATCTTCAAAAGATTCACCCCTCCACTTT. This sequence encodes CAWSVSSKDSPLHF. The full variable domain, rest sourced from reference TRBV30 and TRBJ1-6, is SQTIHQWPATLVQPVGSPLSLECTVEGTSNPNLYWYRQAAGRGLQLLFYSVGIGQISSEVPQNLSASRPQDRQFILSSKKLLLSDSGFYLCAWSVSSKDSPLHFGNGTRLTVT.